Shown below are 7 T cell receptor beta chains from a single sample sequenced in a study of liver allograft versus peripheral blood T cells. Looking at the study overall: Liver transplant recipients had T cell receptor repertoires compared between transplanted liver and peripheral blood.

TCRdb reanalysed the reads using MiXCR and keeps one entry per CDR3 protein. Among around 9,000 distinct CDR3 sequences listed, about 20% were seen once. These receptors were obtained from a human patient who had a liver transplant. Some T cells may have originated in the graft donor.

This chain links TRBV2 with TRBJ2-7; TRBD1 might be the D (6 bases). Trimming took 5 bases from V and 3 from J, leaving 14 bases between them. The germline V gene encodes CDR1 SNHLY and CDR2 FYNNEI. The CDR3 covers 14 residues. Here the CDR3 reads CASSRTDPNYEQYF. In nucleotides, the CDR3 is TGTGCCAGCAGTAGGACAGACCCTAACTACGAGCAGTACTTC.

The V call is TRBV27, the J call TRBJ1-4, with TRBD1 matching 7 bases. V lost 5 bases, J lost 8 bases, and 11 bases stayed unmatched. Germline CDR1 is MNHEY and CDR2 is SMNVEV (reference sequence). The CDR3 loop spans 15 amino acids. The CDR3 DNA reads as TGTGCCAGCAGTCCACAGGGGCGGACGGGGGAAAAACTGTTTTTT. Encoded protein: CASSPQGRTGEKLFF.

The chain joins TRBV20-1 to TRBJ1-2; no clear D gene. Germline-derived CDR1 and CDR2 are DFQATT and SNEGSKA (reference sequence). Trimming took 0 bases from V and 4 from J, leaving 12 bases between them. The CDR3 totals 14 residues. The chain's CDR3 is CSAREGWVPYGYTF. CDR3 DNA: TGCAGTGCTAGAGAAGGATGGGTCCCCTATGGCTACACCTTC.

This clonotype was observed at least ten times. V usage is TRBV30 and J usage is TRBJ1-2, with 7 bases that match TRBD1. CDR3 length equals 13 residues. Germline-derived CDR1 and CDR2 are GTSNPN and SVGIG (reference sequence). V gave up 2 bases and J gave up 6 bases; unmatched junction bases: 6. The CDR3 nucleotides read TGTGCCTGGAGTTACAGGGGCGGAGATGGCTACACCTTC. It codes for CAWSYRGGDGYTF. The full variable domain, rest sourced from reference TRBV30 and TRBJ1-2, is SQTIHQWPATLVQPVGSPLSLECTVEGTSNPNLYWYRQAAGRGLQLLFYSVGIGQISSEVPQNLSASRPQDRQFILSSKKLLLSDSGFYLCAWSYRGGDGYTFGSGTRLTVV.

The CDR3 is CSARDGGGPSYEQYF. The CDR3 DNA sequence: TGCAGTGCTAGAGACGGCGGGGGGCCATCCTACGAGCAGTACTTC. This chain joins TRBV20-1 and TRBJ2-7; 8 bases are shared with TRBD2. CDR3 length: 15 residues. V trimming: 0 bases; J trimming: 1 base; junction bases outside the gene matches: 5. In germline, CDR1 is DFQATT, CDR2 SNEGSKA (reference sequence).

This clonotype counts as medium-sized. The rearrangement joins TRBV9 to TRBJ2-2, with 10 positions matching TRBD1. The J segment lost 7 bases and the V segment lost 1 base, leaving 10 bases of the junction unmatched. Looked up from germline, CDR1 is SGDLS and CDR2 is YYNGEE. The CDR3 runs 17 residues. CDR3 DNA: TGTGCCAGCAGCGTATTTCCGGGACAGGGGACGGGCGGGGAGCTGTTTTTT. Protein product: CASSVFPGQGTGGELFF.

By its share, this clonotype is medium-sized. In DNA, the CDR3 is TGTGCCAGCAGTTACTCGGACAGTTTCTACGAGCAGTACTTC. Translating it yields CASSYSDSFYEQYF. The chain uses TRBV6-6 and TRBJ2-7; perhaps TRBD1 as D (6 bases). Trimming left V 0 bases short and J 3 bases short, with 9 bases between. The CDR3 is made up of 14 amino acids. From germline, CDR1 is MNHNY and CDR2 SVGAGI (reference sequence).